The 19 T cell receptor beta chains reported below all come from one sample, sequenced in a study of PD-L1 blockade in urothelial cancer. Time point denoted: pretreatment peripheral blood. Using immunoSEQ multiplex PCR, the repertoire was profiled, and TCRdb retains in-frame clones only, with some absent. The table records fewer than 85,000 clones, 84% of them present only once. Here the sequenced sample was PBMCs, taken around atezolizumab (anti-PD-L1) treatment. All receptors derive from a woman between 65 and 79 years old with urothelial cancer.

The chain has TRBV19 and TRBJ2-5; TRBD2 aligns across 9 bases. The germline V gene has CDR1 LNHDA and CDR2 SQIVND (reference sequence). With 3 bases clipped from V and 7 bases from J, the junction kept 6 bases outside the gene matches. This CDR3 is built from 14 residues. CDR3 coding DNA: TGTGCCAGTAGTATGAGCGGGGGGCCTGGGACCCAGTACTTC. Its protein product is CASSMSGGPGTQYF.

The rearrangement uses TRBV7-6 and TRBJ1-6; D possibly corresponds to TRBD1 (6 bases). Germline assignment: CDR1 SGHVS and CDR2 FNYEAQ. The germline V and J ends were trimmed by 3 bases and 10 bases, with 19 bases remaining between them. This CDR3 is built from 16 residues. CDR3 sequence (DNA): TGTGCCAGCAGCTTGGGGGCCCGAGAACTTAAGTCACCCCTCCACTTT. Protein sequence: CASSLGARELKSPLHF.

This clone turned up a few times. The rearrangement uses TRBV10-3 and TRBJ1-5; TRBD1 agrees at 12 bases. V gave up 5 bases and J gave up 5 bases; unmatched junction bases: 1. CDR1 and CDR2 (germline): ENHRY, SYGVKD. The CDR3 length is 14 residues. The CDR3 reads CAISRDRGHQPQHF. The CDR3 coding sequence is TGTGCCATCAGTCGGGACAGGGGGCATCAGCCCCAGCATTTT.

The chain combines TRBV7-8 with TRBJ1-2, with a possible D match to TRBD1 (6 bases). The CDR3 spans 14 residues. In germline, CDR1 is SGHVS, CDR2 FQNEAQ. V lost 5 bases and J lost 1, with 11 bases in between. As DNA, the CDR3 is TGTGCCAGCAGCGGACAGTTTAATAACTATGGCTACACCTTC. This codes for CASSGQFNNYGYTF.

The chain joins TRBV4-2 to TRBJ2-3, with D possibly TRBD1 on 6 matching bases. The germline CDR1 and CDR2 sequences are LGHNA and YNFKEQ. The CDR3 covers 16 residues. Trimming took off 4 bases at V and 3 bases at J, with 17 bases between the two ends. DNA for the CDR3: TGTGCCAGCAGCCTCCATAGAACAGGGTCAACAGATACGCAGTATTTT. Translated, it gives CASSLHRTGSTDTQYF.

This chain links TRBV5-4 with TRBJ2-5, with 8 bases that match TRBD1. The length of the CDR3 is 16 residues. V lost 5 bases to trimming and J lost 4 bases; unmatched junction nucleotides: 13. In germline, CDR1 is SGHNT, CDR2 YYREEE (reference sequence). CDR3 protein: CASRRMSGTGRETQYF. The DNA for the CDR3 is TGTGCCAGCAGGCGAATGTCCGGGACAGGAAGAGAGACCCAGTACTTC.

The chain links TRBV6-5 to TRBJ1-1, with D tentatively TRBD1 (5 bases). V lost 0 bases and J 10 bases, leaving 15 bases between the germline ends. Germline loops: CDR1 MNHEY, CDR2 SVGAGI. This CDR3 has 14 amino acids. As DNA, the CDR3 is TGTGCCAGCAGTTACTCGATGAACGGTCAGGGAGCTTTCTTT. Amino acid sequence: CASSYSMNGQGAFF.

Only one count was recorded for this clone. The rearrangement uses TRBV19 and TRBJ2-7; 13 positions match TRBD2. The J segment lost 0 bases and the V segment lost 10 bases, leaving 18 bases of the junction unmatched. The CDR3 totals 19 residues. From germline, CDR1 is LNHDA and CDR2 SQIVND (reference sequence). The CDR3 sequence: CAKTYTIGLAGVGSYEQYF. In nucleotides, the CDR3 is TGTGCCAAAACCTATACCATCGGACTAGCGGGAGTCGGCTCCTACGAGCAGTACTTC.

This chain joins TRBV19 and TRBJ1-3, with D uncertain. Trimming removed 5 bases at V and 0 bases at J, with 14 bases between. Germline assignment: CDR1 LNHDA and CDR2 SQIVND (reference sequence). The length of the CDR3 is 16 residues. The CDR3 sequence: CASSYEFTDSGNTIYF. The CDR3 DNA is TGTGCCAGTAGTTATGAGTTTACTGACTCTGGAAACACCATATATTTT. The full variable domain, with the rest looked up from reference TRBV19 and TRBJ1-3, is DGGITQSPKYLFRKEGQNVTLSCEQNLNHDAMYWYRQDPGQGLRLIYYSQIVNDFQKGDIAEGYSVSREKKESFPLTVTSAQKNPTAFYLCASSYEFTDSGNTIYFGEGSWLTVV.

The chain couples TRBV6-1 to TRBJ2-3; D may be TRBD1 (5 bases). Per germline, CDR1 MNHNS and CDR2 SASEGT. The CDR3 extends over 15 amino acids. The V end lost 2 bases, the J end lost 1 base, and 10 bases lay between the germline ends. The CDR3 spells CASSEQGSGTDTQYF. DNA of the CDR3: TGTGCCAGCAGTGAACAGGGAAGTGGCACAGATACGCAGTATTTT.

The gene calls are TRBV7-7 and TRBJ2-1, with 9 bases that match TRBD1. The CDR3 length is 15 residues. CDR1 and CDR2 (germline): SSHAT, FNYEAQ (reference sequence). After removal of 3 bases from V and 8 bases from J, the junction contained 8 bases not matched to a gene. DNA of the CDR3: TGTGCCAGCAGCTTGGGGACAGGGAACATCGATGAGCAGTTCTTC. Its protein product is CASSLGTGNIDEQFF. The full variable domain, its missing parts supplied by reference TRBV7-7 and TRBJ2-1, is GAGVSQSPRYKVTKRGQDVTLRCDPISSHATLYWYQQALGQGPEFLTYFNYEAQPDKSGLPSDRFSAERPEGSISTLTIQRTEQRDSAMYRCASSLGTGNIDEQFFGPGTRLTVL.

This clone has only one observation. The chain uses TRBV11-3 and TRBJ2-3; D is uncertain. The ends were cut back, 3 bases at V and 3 bases at J, with 7 bases in the middle. In germline, CDR1 is SGHNT, CDR2 YENEEA. CDR3 length: 13 residues. The CDR3 coding sequence is TGTGCCAGCAGCTTCGTAGAAACAGATACGCAGTATTTT. Amino acids: CASSFVETDTQYF.

The chain links TRBV9 to TRBJ1-4; a possible D gene is TRBD1 (5 bases). This CDR3 is 14 amino acids long. Trimming removed 0 bases at V and 6 bases at J, with 9 bases between. Germline CDR1 SGDLS, CDR2 YYNGEE. The CDR3 protein is CASSVAGGDEKLFF. For the CDR3, the DNA is TGTGCCAGCAGCGTAGCCGGGGGGGATGAAAAACTGTTTTTT.

This clone was counted once. V gene TRBV18 combines with J gene TRBJ1-2, with 12 bases aligning to TRBD1. Germline V lookup: CDR1 KGHSH, CDR2 LQKENI. The junction had 5 bases not matched to a gene; V was cut back by 3 bases and J by 0 bases. The CDR3 runs 17 residues. CDR3: CASSPGQGAGSNYGYTF. The CDR3 coding sequence is TGTGCCAGCTCACCGGGACAGGGGGCCGGATCTAACTATGGCTACACCTTC.

The chain employs TRBV11-2 and TRBJ1-2, with TRBD1 matching over 8 bases. CDR1 and CDR2 (germline): SGHAT, FQNNGV. The CDR3 totals 11 residues. With V trimmed by 5 bases and J by 10 bases, 3 bases remained unmatched. In DNA form, the CDR3 reads TGTGCCAGCAGCATGACAGGGGTCTACACCTTC. Its translation is CASSMTGVYTF.

This clone was picked up one time. The CDR3 DNA follows: TGTGCCAGCAGTTACCGGGGGTTGGAGGGGAATGAAAAACTGTTTTTT. This translates into CASSYRGLEGNEKLFF. The chain couples TRBV6-5 to TRBJ1-4; TRBD1 might be the D (5 bases). The CDR3 extends over 16 amino acids. V was clipped by 2 bases and J by 5 bases, with 15 bases between them. Germline V lookup: CDR1 MNHEY, CDR2 SVGAGI.

In its sample, this clone was seen a few times. This rearrangement joins TRBV9 to TRBJ2-7, with D unclear. The germline V gene has CDR1 SGDLS and CDR2 YYNGEE. This CDR3 contains 14 residues. V lost 0 bases and J 0 bases, leaving 7 bases between the germline ends. CDR3 bases: TGTGCCAGCAGCGTAGCCCCACTCTCCTACGAGCAGTACTTC. It is translated as CASSVAPLSYEQYF. The full variable domain, with the rest looked up from reference TRBV9 and TRBJ2-7, is DSGVTQTPKHLITATGQRVTLRCSPRSGDLSVYWYQQSLDQGLQFLIQYYNGEERAKGNILERFSAQQFPDLHSELNLSSLELGDSALYFCASSVAPLSYEQYFGPGTRLTVT.

The gene calls are TRBV28 and TRBJ2-1; no firm D call. Germline CDR1 MDHEN, CDR2 SYDVKM. The V end lost 2 bases, the J end lost 7 bases, and 21 bases lay between the germline ends. There are 17 residues in the CDR3. The CDR3 spells CASSLNGRPGLVNEQFF. CDR3 nucleotide sequence: TGTGCCAGCAGTTTAAATGGCCGCCCTGGCCTAGTTAATGAGCAGTTCTTC.

The chain uses TRBV9 and TRBJ1-2, with TRBD1 matching 8 bases. The CDR3 sequence is 15 residues long. J lost 5 bases, V lost 0 bases, and 6 bases had no gene match. Germline CDR1 is SGDLS and CDR2 is YYNGEE. This chain's CDR3 is CASSVAPGGTYGYTF. CDR3 DNA sequence: TGTGCCAGCAGCGTAGCCCCAGGGGGCACATATGGCTACACCTTC.